The T cell receptor beta chain described here comes from a study of control samples from healthy donors and cancer patients. The CDR3 is 15 residues long. Trimming stripped 5 bases from V and 5 bases from J, with 15 bases between. CDR1 and CDR2 from the germline V gene are LNHDA and SQIVND (reference sequence). TCRdb keeps only in-frame clones here, not all; method: immunoSEQ multiplex PCR. The table records about 130,000 clones, more than 85% of them present only once. The source material was blood. This sequence was found in a young man in good health. This chain joins TRBV19 and TRBJ1-4, with a possible D match to TRBD1 (5 bases). As DNA, the CDR3 is TGTGCCAGTAGTGTTTTTGGGACGGAGAATGAAAAACTGTTTTTT. It yields the protein CASSVFGTENEKLFF.